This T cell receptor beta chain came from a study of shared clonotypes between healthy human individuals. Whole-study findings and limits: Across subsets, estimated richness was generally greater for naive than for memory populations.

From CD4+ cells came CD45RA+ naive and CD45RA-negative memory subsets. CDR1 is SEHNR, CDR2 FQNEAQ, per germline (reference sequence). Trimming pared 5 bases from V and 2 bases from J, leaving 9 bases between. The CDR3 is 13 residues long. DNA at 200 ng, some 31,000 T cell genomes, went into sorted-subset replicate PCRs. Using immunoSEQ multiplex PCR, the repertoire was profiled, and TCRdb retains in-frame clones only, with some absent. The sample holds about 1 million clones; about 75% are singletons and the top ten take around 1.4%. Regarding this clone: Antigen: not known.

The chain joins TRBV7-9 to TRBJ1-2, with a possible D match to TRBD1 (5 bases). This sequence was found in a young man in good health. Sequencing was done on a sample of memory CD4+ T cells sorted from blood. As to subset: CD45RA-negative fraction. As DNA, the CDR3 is TGTGCCAGCAGCAAGACAGCCAACTATGGCTACACCTTC. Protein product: CASSKTANYGYTF.